This entry concerns a single TCR beta chain. What it binds is unknown. The CDR3 consists of 14 residues. Per germline, CDR1 SGHTA and CDR2 FQGTGA. The V and J ends lost 2 bases and 6 bases respectively, with 12 bases between them. The entry originates in a study of OX40 agonist ivuxolimab in advanced cancers. Study-wide context: Given to patients was ivuxolimab, an agonistic anti-OX40 (CD134) antibody. Age averaged about 66 years (range roughly 23 to 90), and less than 85% were male.

Findings of the study overall: Among the least clonally expanded were partial responders at 0.1-3.0 mg/kg. Dosing at 0.1 to 3.0 mg/kg was accompanied by clonal expansion of CD4+ and CD8+ blood T cells by week 6.

Some clones are missing from TCRdb's copy, which holds only in-frame ones; the method was immunoSEQ multiplex PCR. The sample records approximately 100,000 clones, approximately 90% being singletons. The receptor was isolated from an adult with an advanced solid tumor such as melanoma, head and neck, liver or kidney cancer. The sequencing used CD4+ or CD8+ T cells sorted from blood, collected in a trial of the OX40 agonist ivuxolimab. The chain carries TRBV7-3 and TRBJ2-3, with a weak D call TRBD1 (6 bases). The CDR3 region is CASSLLAGADTQYF. In DNA form, the CDR3 reads TGTGCCAGCAGCTTACTCGCAGGGGCGGATACGCAGTATTTT.